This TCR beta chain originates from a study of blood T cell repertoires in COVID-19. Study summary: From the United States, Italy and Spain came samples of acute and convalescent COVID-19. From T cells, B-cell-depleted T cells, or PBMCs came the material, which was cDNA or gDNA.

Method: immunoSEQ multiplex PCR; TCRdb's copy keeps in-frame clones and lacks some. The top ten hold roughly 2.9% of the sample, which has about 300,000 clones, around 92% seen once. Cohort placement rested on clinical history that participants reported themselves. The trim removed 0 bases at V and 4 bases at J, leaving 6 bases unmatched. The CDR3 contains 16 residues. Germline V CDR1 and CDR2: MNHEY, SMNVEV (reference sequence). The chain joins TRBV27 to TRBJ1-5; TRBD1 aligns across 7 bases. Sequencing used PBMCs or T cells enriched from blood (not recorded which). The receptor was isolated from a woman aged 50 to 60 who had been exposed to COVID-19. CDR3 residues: CASSLSAGGPNQPQHF. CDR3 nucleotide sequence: TGTGCCAGCAGTTTATCCGCAGGGGGACCAAATCAGCCCCAGCATTTT.